The clone carrying this T cell receptor beta chain was recorded once. Its antigen remains unknown. Since a much larger clone is just one base distant, this may be a read error. In germline, CDR1 is MNHNS, CDR2 SASEGT. The CDR3 contains 16 residues. This sample is part of a study of T cell repertoires in cytomegalovirus infection. About the study: Well-studied HLA-B-restricted epitopes and recently identified HLA-C-restricted epitopes of CMV were both used in the study. Indicated by public TCR beta signatures were CMV infection and matching HLA type. General study results and limits: HLA-C-restricted TCR beta clonotypes specific for CMV led the ex vivo response. Cumulated frequencies of public TCR beta families served to identify carriers of CMV plus the relevant HLA.

TCRdb re-derived calls from the reads in MiXCR, one entry per CDR3 protein. The sample consists of roughly 920,000 distinct CDR3 sequences, roughly 30% of them appearing once. The source of this sequence is a human donor in good health (CMV status not recorded). Some clones in this sample may be carry-over from other donors' samples. The chain couples TRBV6-1 to TRBJ2-5; D unresolved. This sample comprised cultured CD8+ T cells from PBMCs, obtained from culture after CMV antigen stimulation. This CDR3 reads CACSYAALNFQETQYF. The CDR3, as DNA: TGTGCCTGCAGTTACGCTGCACTGAACTTCCAAGAGACCCAGTACTTC.